These 30 T cell receptor beta chains were all obtained from the same sample, sequenced in a study of blood T cell repertoires in COVID-19. Clones were sequenced by immunoSEQ multiplex PCR, and TCRdb holds only the in-frame ones, with some missing. The data hold hundreds of thousands of clones, with 88% observed a single time. Sequences were obtained from peripheral blood. The receptor source for this set is a man younger than 35 with active or convalescent COVID-19.

The V gene is TRBV5-5, the J gene TRBJ2-1; a weak D match, TRBD1 (5 bases). Germline assignment: CDR1 SGHKS and CDR2 YYEKEE (reference sequence). V lost 0 bases to trimming and J lost 2 bases, with 6 bases between them. The CDR3 loop spans 14 amino acids. Here the CDR3 reads CASSLAGTYNEQFF. CDR3 bases: TGTGCCAGCAGCTTGGCAGGGACCTACAATGAGCAGTTCTTC. Supplemented by reference TRBV5-5 and TRBJ2-1, the full variable domain reads DAGVTQSPTHLIKTRGQQVTLRCSPISGHKSVSWYQQVLGQGPQFIFQYYEKEERGRGNFPDRFSARQFPNYSSELNVNALLLGDSALYLCASSLAGTYNEQFFGPGTRLTVL.

The chain recombines TRBV12-5 with TRBJ1-3; 10 nucleotides match TRBD1. The V gene end was trimmed by 6 bases and the J gene end by 2 bases; junction bases not matched to a gene: 10. The CDR3 covers 17 residues. Per germline, CDR1 LGHNT and CDR2 FRNRAP. CDR3 in DNA: TGTGCTAGTGGCCGGTCCCGGGACAGGGGTACTGGAAACACCATATATTTT. This gives the protein CASGRSRDRGTGNTIYF.

The chain has TRBV2 and TRBJ1-5, with D possibly being TRBD1 (6 bases). Germline CDR1 is SNHLY and CDR2 is FYNNEI. Between the trimmed V and J ends, which lost 5 bases and 1 base, there was a span of 9 bases. The CDR3 has 14 amino acids. CDR3 loop: CASSRDTSNQPQHF. The CDR3 region has the DNA TGTGCCAGCAGTCGGGACACCAGCAATCAGCCCCAGCATTTT.

The genes are TRBV7-9 and TRBJ1-2; possibly TRBD1 for D (6 bases). Germline assignment: CDR1 SEHNR and CDR2 FQNEAQ (reference sequence). The ends were cut back, 5 bases at V and 3 bases at J, with 13 bases in the middle. CDR3 length: 14 amino acids. CDR3 sequence reads: CASSPQGSDYGYTF. The CDR3 DNA is TGTGCCAGCAGCCCGCAGGGGTCGGACTATGGCTACACCTTC.

V gene TRBV9 combines with J gene TRBJ1-2, with D possibly TRBD1 on 6 matching bases. V dropped 3 bases and J dropped 4 bases, with 16 bases sitting between them. From germline, CDR1 is SGDLS and CDR2 YYNGEE. The CDR3 is made up of 15 amino acids. For the CDR3, the DNA is TGTGCCAGCAGCGAAACACAACAGGGCTCCTATGGCTACACCTTC. This encodes CASSETQQGSYGYTF.

This chain links TRBV15 with TRBJ1-2; D not resolved. Trimming removed 1 base at V and 4 bases at J, with 7 bases between. This CDR3 has 13 amino acids. Germline V gene sequence: CDR1 LNHNV, CDR2 YYDKDF (reference sequence). CDR3 amino acids: CATSRGRSYGYTF. CDR3 coding DNA: TGTGCCACCAGCAGAGGTAGGAGCTATGGCTACACCTTC.

V is TRBV10-3 and J is TRBJ1-2; 9 bases align to TRBD1. CDR1 and CDR2 from the germline V gene are ENHRY and SYGVKD. V gave up 8 bases and J gave up 3 bases; unmatched junction bases: 7. This CDR3 spans 14 amino acids. CDR3 coding DNA: TGTGCCATCCGCGACAGGGGGTTTTACTATGGCTACACCTTC. This translates into CAIRDRGFYYGYTF.

CDR3 DNA sequence: TGTGCCAGCAGCTGGGGGCGTAGCTCCTACGAGCAGTACTTC. Protein sequence: CASSWGRSSYEQYF. The rearrangement joins TRBV7-2 to TRBJ2-7, with D possibly matching TRBD1 (6 bases). The germline V gene encodes CDR1 SGHTA and CDR2 FQGNSA. CDR3 length: 14 residues. Trimming took off 4 bases at V and 0 bases at J, with 10 bases between the two ends.

The V and J genes are TRBV5-8 and TRBJ2-3; TRBD2 matches 8 bases. The V and J ends lost 9 bases and 2 bases, in that order; junction bases with no gene match: 8. This CDR3 has 14 amino acids. The germline V gene has CDR1 SGHTS and CDR2 YDEGEE. For the CDR3, the DNA is TGTGCCACCGATACTAGCGGATACACAGATACGCAGTATTTT. Protein: CATDTSGYTDTQYF.

The DNA for the CDR3 is TGTGCCAGTAGTGGGGACAGCTATGGCTACACCTTC. Translating it yields CASSGDSYGYTF. The J gene is TRBJ1-2, the V gene TRBV19, with 7 bases that match TRBD1. Germline CDR1 and CDR2: LNHDA and SQIVND (reference sequence). The CDR3 consists of 12 residues. V gave up 5 bases and J gave up 4 bases; unmatched junction bases: 1.

The chain joins TRBV29-1 to TRBJ2-1, with a tentative D call TRBD2 (5 bases). CDR1 and CDR2 from the germline V gene are SQVTM and ANQGSEA. The CDR3 extends over 13 amino acids. Trimming took 7 bases from V and 2 from J, leaving 12 bases between them. The CDR3 sequence is CSASTGAYNEQFF. DNA of the CDR3: TGCAGCGCATCCACCGGGGCCTACAATGAGCAGTTCTTC.

A word on this clone: The same CDR3 also results from other DNA sequences found in this sample. The V call is TRBV11-3, the J call TRBJ1-1; possibly TRBD1 for D (6 bases). V was shortened by 1 base and J by 8 bases, with 11 bases between the two germline ends. The germline V gene has CDR1 SGHNT and CDR2 YENEEA. The CDR3 is made up of 13 amino acids. CDR3 coding DNA: TGTGCCAGCAGCTTAGGTACCGGGACAGAAGCTTTCTTT. The encoded protein is CASSLGTGTEAFF.

The gene calls are TRBV19 and TRBJ2-2; D unclear. Germline V lookup: CDR1 LNHDA, CDR2 SQIVND (reference sequence). The CDR3 totals 13 residues. Trimming removed 5 bases from V and 7 bases from J, with 11 bases in between. The CDR3 nucleotides read TGTGCCAGTAGTGTCAACACGTACGGGGAGCTGTTTTTT. Translated, it gives CASSVNTYGELFF.

This clone was recorded only once. The chain combines TRBV19 with TRBJ1-1; TRBD1 matches at 7 bases. This CDR3 is built from 18 residues. The V gene's germline CDR1 is LNHDA and CDR2 SQIVND (reference sequence). Trimming removed 4 bases from V and 0 bases from J; junction bases left unmatched: 14. The CDR3 protein is CASSRQGEVSPLNTEAFF. The CDR3 DNA sequence: TGTGCCAGTAGTAGGCAGGGGGAGGTCTCCCCCCTGAACACTGAAGCTTTCTTT.

Concerning this clone: This sample includes further DNA sequences coding for the same CDR3. The chain is built from TRBV29-1 and TRBJ1-5, with TRBD1 as a possible D gene (5 bases). Germline V gene sequence: CDR1 SQVTM, CDR2 ANQGSEA. The V end lost 3 bases, the J end lost 2 bases, and 8 bases lay between the germline ends. The CDR3 has 13 amino acids. The DNA of the CDR3 is TGCAGCGTTGACACAGGAGGCAATCAGCCCCAGCATTTT. Translated, it gives CSVDTGGNQPQHF. Together with reference TRBV29-1 and TRBJ1-5, the CDR3 gives the full variable domain: SAVISQKPSRDICQRGTSLTIQCQVDSQVTMMFWYRQQPGQSLTLIATANQGSEATYESGFVIDKFPISRPNLTFSTLTVSNMSPEDSSIYLCSVDTGGNQPQHFGDGTRLSIL.

Only one count was recorded for this clone. The chain combines TRBV6-1 with TRBJ1-6; the D gene is possibly TRBD1 (6 bases). This CDR3 is 16 amino acids long. CDR1 is MNHNS and CDR2 is SASEGT in the germline V gene. Trimming removed 2 bases at V and 3 bases at J, with 11 bases between. CDR3 sequence reads: CASSERWDNYNSPLHF. DNA of the CDR3: TGTGCCAGCAGTGAACGGTGGGACAACTATAATTCACCCCTCCACTTT.

The V gene is TRBV19, the J gene TRBJ2-1, with D perhaps matching TRBD2 (6 bases). The ends were cut back, 7 bases at V and 16 bases at J, with 20 bases in the middle. Per germline, CDR1 LNHDA and CDR2 SQIVND (reference sequence). The CDR3 is 12 amino acids. The CDR3 DNA reads as TGTGCCAGTAAAATGAATTCGGGGGAAGGATTCTTC. This sequence encodes CASKMNSGEGFF.

The chain joins TRBV3-1 (or the pseudogene TRBV3-2) to TRBJ2-1, with D maybe TRBD2 (7 bases). CDR1 is LGHDT, CDR2 YNNKEL, per germline (reference sequence). The CDR3 extends over 15 amino acids. Trimming left V 4 bases short and J 3 bases short, with 13 bases between. This chain's CDR3 is CASSPGGGDYNEQFF. The CDR3 DNA follows: TGTGCCAGCAGCCCGGGGGGCGGGGACTACAATGAGCAGTTCTTC.

The J gene is TRBJ2-3, the V gene TRBV9; 9 nucleotides align to TRBD2. This CDR3 is built from 16 residues. The germline CDR1 and CDR2 sequences are SGDLS and YYNGEE. V was pared by 3 bases and J by 0 bases, with 5 bases of the junction left unmatched. The CDR3 DNA follows: TGTGCCAGCAGCGGAATAGCGGGGGAGAGCACAGATACGCAGTATTTT. It is translated as CASSGIAGESTDTQYF.

The chain carries TRBV6-5 and TRBJ1-1; D is unresolved. V was trimmed by 7 bases and J by 1 base, leaving 13 bases between them. Germline assignment: CDR1 MNHEY and CDR2 SVGAGI. The CDR3 spans 14 residues. The CDR3 loop reads CASKKSEGNTEAFF. CDR3 nucleotide sequence: TGTGCCAGCAAGAAGAGCGAGGGGAACACTGAAGCTTTCTTT.

V and J are TRBV27 and TRBJ2-5; 12 bases agree with TRBD1. Germline V gene lookup returns CDR1 MNHEY and CDR2 SMNVEV (reference sequence). The CDR3 has 16 amino acids. Unmatched junction bases numbered 9, after V lost 5 bases and J lost 5 bases. CDR3 DNA sequence: TGTGCCAGCAGTCCCGGGACAGGGGGCAATTCGGAGACCCAGTACTTC. Residues: CASSPGTGGNSETQYF.

This clone was seen more than once but under ten times. The chain combines TRBV5-4 with TRBJ1-1, with TRBD1 as a possible D gene (6 bases). Trimming shortened V by 4 bases and J by 10 bases, and 20 bases separated the two germline ends. Per germline, CDR1 SGHNT and CDR2 YYREEE (reference sequence). The CDR3 loop spans 14 amino acids. The CDR3 coding sequence is TGTGCCAGCAGCCCGGATTGGCAGGGGTTGGGAGCTTTCTTT. Protein: CASSPDWQGLGAFF.

The J gene is TRBJ2-3, the V gene TRBV7-9; 8 positions agree with TRBD1. The CDR3 runs 13 residues. Germline V CDR1 and CDR2: SEHNR, FQNEAQ (reference sequence). With 6 bases clipped from V and 5 bases from J, the junction kept 4 bases outside the gene matches. CDR3 DNA sequence: TGTGCCAGCAGGCCAGGGGGCCTAGATACGCAGTATTTT. The encoded protein is CASRPGGLDTQYF.

This clone was seen a single time. V gene TRBV7-9 combines with J gene TRBJ1-1; 8 positions agree with TRBD1. This CDR3 has 15 residues. Germline V gene sequence: CDR1 SEHNR, CDR2 FQNEAQ (reference sequence). The trim removed 5 bases at V and 0 bases at J, leaving 5 bases unmatched. CDR3 protein: CASSRRQGLNTEAFF. The CDR3 coding sequence is TGTGCCAGCAGCCGCAGACAGGGGCTGAACACTGAAGCTTTCTTT.

CDR3 sequence: CASSLSEGLETQYF. CDR3 coding DNA: TGTGCCAGCAGTTTGTCCGAGGGTCTAGAGACCCAGTACTTC. The chain uses TRBV6-5 and TRBJ2-5, with D tentatively TRBD2 (5 bases). The CDR3 is 14 residues long. CDR1 is MNHEY and CDR2 is SVGAGI in the germline V gene. The V end lost 4 bases, the J end lost 4 bases, and 13 bases lay between the germline ends.

The chain employs TRBV6-5 and TRBJ2-7; D not certain. Germline CDR1 MNHEY, CDR2 SVGAGI. This CDR3 is 15 amino acids long. V gave up 0 bases and J gave up 2 bases, with 11 bases separating them. The CDR3 bases are TGTGCCAGCAGTTACTCGCCGACACTTACCTACGAGCAGTACTTC. It is translated as CASSYSPTLTYEQYF.

DNA for the CDR3: TGCGCCAGCAGTCCGCGGGGCTACGAGCAGTACTTC. Translation gives CASSPRGYEQYF. The J gene is TRBJ2-7, the V gene TRBV5-1; tentatively, D is TRBD2 (6 bases). Germline lookup yields CDR1 SGHRS and CDR2 YFSETQ. Deletions cut 5 bases from V and 3 bases from J, with 9 bases between. The CDR3 consists of 12 residues.

The chain is built from TRBV7-2 and TRBJ2-7; 15 bases fit TRBD2. The V gene end was trimmed by 5 bases and the J gene end by 7 bases; junction bases not matched to a gene: 3. Germline lookup yields CDR1 SGHTA and CDR2 FQGNSA. This CDR3 region has 14 residues. The CDR3 sequence: CASSLGTSGGEQYF. CDR3 bases: TGTGCCAGCAGCCTAGGGACTAGCGGGGGGGAGCAGTACTTC. Using reference TRBV7-2 and TRBJ2-7 for the parts outside the CDR3, the full variable domain is GAGVSQSPSNKVTEKGKDVELRCDPISGHTALYWYRQSLGQGLEFLIYFQGNSAPDKSGLPSDRFSAERTGGSVSTLTIQRTQQEDSAVYLCASSLGTSGGEQYFGPGTRLTVT.

This clone was picked up many times. The V call is TRBV6-2 or TRBV6-3, the J call TRBJ1-2; D not certain. Trimming shortened V by 0 bases and J by 5 bases, and 13 bases separated the two germline ends. Per the germline V gene, CDR1 is MNHEY and CDR2 is SVGEGT. There are 15 residues in the CDR3. The chain's CDR3 is CASSYSVGREYGYTF. The DNA for the CDR3 is TGTGCCAGCAGTTACTCCGTCGGACGGGAGTATGGCTACACCTTC.

The V gene is TRBV10-3, the J gene TRBJ1-2, with D possibly TRBD1 on 5 matching bases. This CDR3 is built from 13 residues. V was clipped by 4 bases and J by 6 bases, with 12 bases between them. The germline gives CDR1 ENHRY, CDR2 SYGVKD. CDR3 coding DNA: TGTGCCATCAGTGGTGGGGGAGGCGATGGCTACACCTTC. This encodes CAISGGGGDGYTF.